This T cell receptor beta chain was identified in a study of T-cell reconstitution after alpha-beta-depleted transplantation in children. General study results and limits: Expanded clones from the graft, numbering several hundred, reportedly supplied alpha-beta T cells about two months after transplant. Surviving recipient T cells and intrathymic progenitors accounted for some patients' high TCRbeta diversity at day 60. Newly generated T cells supplied most T-cell counts and diversity one year post-transplant.

Preparation of the TCRbeta library involved a method that used unique molecular identifiers. TCRdb ran MiXCR on the PCR reads and lists one entry per CDR3 protein. The table has around 700,000 distinct CDR3 sequences, roughly 14% seen once. Per germline, CDR1 SEHNR and CDR2 FQNEAQ (reference sequence). V was pared by 3 bases and J by 0 bases, with 0 bases between. This CDR3 has 12 residues. This clonotype has at least ten counts. What it binds is unknown. Material: PBMCs, obtained before TCRalphabeta/CD19-depleted stem cell transplant. The genes are TRBV7-9 and TRBJ1-5; D not certain. The clonotype originates from a girl aged 2-10 years with congenital amegakaryocytic thrombocytopenia, due to receive a stem cell transplant. CDR3: CASSFSNQPQHF. DNA of the CDR3: TGTGCCAGCAGCTTTAGCAATCAGCCCCAGCATTTT.